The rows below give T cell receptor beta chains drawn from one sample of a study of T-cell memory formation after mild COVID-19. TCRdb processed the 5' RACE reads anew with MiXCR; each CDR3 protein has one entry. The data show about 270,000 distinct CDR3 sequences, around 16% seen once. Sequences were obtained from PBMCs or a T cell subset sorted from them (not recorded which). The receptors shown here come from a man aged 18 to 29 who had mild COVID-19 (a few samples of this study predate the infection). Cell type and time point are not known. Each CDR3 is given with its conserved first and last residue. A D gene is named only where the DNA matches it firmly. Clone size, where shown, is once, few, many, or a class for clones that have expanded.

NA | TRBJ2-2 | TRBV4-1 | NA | CASSQNPPLTGTGELFF | TGCGCCAGCAGCCAGAACCCACCCCTAACGGGCACCGGGGAGCTGTTTTTT
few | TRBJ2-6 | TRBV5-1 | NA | CASSRGADGANVLTF | TGCGCCAGCAGCCGAGGGGCTGACGGGGCCAACGTCCTGACTTTC
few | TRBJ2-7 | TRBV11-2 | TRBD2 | CASSSRGLGLAGVAYEQYF | TGTGCCAGCAGCTCGCGAGGACTGGGACTAGCGGGTGTGGCCTACGAGCAGTACTTC
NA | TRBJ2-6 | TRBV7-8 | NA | CASSFSWANVLTF | TGTGCCAGCAGCTTTTCTTGGGCCAACGTCCTGACTTTC
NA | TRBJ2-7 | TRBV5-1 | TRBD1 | CDSSWGDRDPHEQYF | TGCGACAGCAGCTGGGGGGACAGGGATCCCCACGAGCAGTACTTC
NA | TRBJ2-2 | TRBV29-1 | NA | CSVFEGTGELFF | TGCAGCGTTTTTGAGGGCACCGGGGAGCTGTTTTTT
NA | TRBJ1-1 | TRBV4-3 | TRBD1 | CASSQVLQGDTEAFF | TGCGCCAGCAGCCAAGTATTGCAGGGGGACACTGAAGCTTTCTTT
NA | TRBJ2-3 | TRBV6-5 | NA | CASIGDGTDTQYF | TGTGCCAGCATCGGGGACGGCACAGATACGCAGTATTTT
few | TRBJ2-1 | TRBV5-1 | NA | CASSLAGGWDEQFF | TGCGCCAGCAGCTTGGCAGGGGGGTGGGATGAGCAGTTCTTC
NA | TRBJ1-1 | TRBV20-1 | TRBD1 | CVGSGTGGGKVTEAFF | TGCGTAGGATCCGGGACAGGGGGGGGGAAGGTCACTGAAGCTTTCTTT
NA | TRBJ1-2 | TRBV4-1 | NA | CASSQGVDGYTF | TGCGCCAGCAGCCAGGGGGTGGATGGCTACACCTTC
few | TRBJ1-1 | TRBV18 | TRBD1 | CASSSGQGGAEAFF | TGTGCCAGCTCGTCGGGACAGGGCGGCGCTGAAGCTTTCTTT
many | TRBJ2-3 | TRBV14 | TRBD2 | CASSQSTGTSGTDTQYF | TGTGCCAGCAGCCAATCCACCGGGACTAGCGGCACAGATACGCAGTATTTT
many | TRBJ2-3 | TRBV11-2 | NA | CASSSREFPDTQYF | TGTGCCAGCAGCTCCCGGGAGTTCCCAGATACGCAGTATTTT
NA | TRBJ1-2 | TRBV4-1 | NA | CASSQDVDAVYSGYTF | TGCGCCAGCAGCCAAGATGTGGACGCAGTATATAGCGGCTACACCTTC
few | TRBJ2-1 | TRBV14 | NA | CASSQSTGLRQFF | TGTGCCAGCAGCCAAAGTACAGGGCTCAGGCAGTTCTTC
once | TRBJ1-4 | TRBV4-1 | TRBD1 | CASSRGPGQLNEKLFF | TGCGCCAGCAGCCGCGGTCCGGGACAGCTTAATGAAAAACTGTTTTTT
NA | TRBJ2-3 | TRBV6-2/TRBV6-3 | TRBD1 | CASSYYRDRELDTQYF | TGTGCCAGCAGTTACTATCGGGACAGGGAGTTGGATACGCAGTATTTT
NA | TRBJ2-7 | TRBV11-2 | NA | CASSLAYASSYEQYF | TGTGCCAGCAGCTTAGCTTACGCCAGCTCCTACGAGCAGTACTTC
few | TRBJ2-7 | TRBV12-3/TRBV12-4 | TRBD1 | CASSFGDRSYEQYF | TGTGCCAGCAGTTTTGGGGACAGGAGCTACGAGCAGTACTTC
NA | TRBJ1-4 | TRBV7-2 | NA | CATRGSPNEKLFF | TGTGCCACCCGGGGAAGTCCTAATGAAAAACTGTTTTTT
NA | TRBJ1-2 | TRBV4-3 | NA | CASSQDRAGRGVFGYTF | TGCGCCAGCAGCCAAGATCGGGCCGGCAGGGGAGTTTTCGGCTACACCTTC
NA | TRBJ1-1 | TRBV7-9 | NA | CASSYAGNTEAFF | TGTGCCAGCAGCTACGCAGGGAACACTGAAGCTTTCTTT
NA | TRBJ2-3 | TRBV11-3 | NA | CASSPIQSSDTQYF | TGTGCCAGCAGCCCAATTCAGTCCTCGGATACGCAGTATTTT
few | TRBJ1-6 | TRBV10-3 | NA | CAISEAGSGSPLHF | TGTGCCATCAGTGAGGCAGGCAGTGGATCACCCCTCCACTTT
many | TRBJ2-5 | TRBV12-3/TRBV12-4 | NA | CASSRVGVQETQYF | TGTGCCAGCAGCCGTGTTGGGGTACAGGAGACCCAGTACTTC
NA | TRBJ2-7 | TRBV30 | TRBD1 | CASSGTGRYEQYF | TGTGCCTCTTCCGGGACAGGGCGCTACGAGCAGTACTTC
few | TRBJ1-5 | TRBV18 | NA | CASSPAVNSNQPQHF | TGTGCCAGCTCACCAGCCGTCAATAGCAATCAGCCCCAGCATTTT
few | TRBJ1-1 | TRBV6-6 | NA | CASSYSRQMNTEAFF | TGTGCCAGCAGTTACTCGAGACAGATGAACACTGAAGCTTTCTTT
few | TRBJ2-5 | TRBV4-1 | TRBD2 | CASSPGLAGVTQYF | TGCGCCAGCAGCCCAGGACTAGCGGGGGTGACCCAGTACTTC
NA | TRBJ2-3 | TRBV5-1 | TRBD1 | CASSWTGTGSTDTQYF | TGCGCCAGCAGCTGGACAGGGACGGGTAGCACAGATACGCAGTATTTT
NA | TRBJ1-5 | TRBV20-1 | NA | CSASAGQQPQHF | TGCAGTGCTAGCGCAGGGCAACAGCCCCAGCATTTT
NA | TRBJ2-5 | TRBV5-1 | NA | CASSRRTEPQETQYF | TGCGCCAGCAGCAGGAGGACGGAGCCCCAAGAGACCCAGTACTTC
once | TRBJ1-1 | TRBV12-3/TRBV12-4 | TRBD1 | CASSSGQAATESFF | TGTGCCAGCAGTTCGGGACAGGCAGCCACTGAATCTTTCTTT
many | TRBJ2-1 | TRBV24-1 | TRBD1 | CATSDPGTGGNEQFF | TGTGCCACCAGTGATCCGGGGACAGGGGGCAATGAGCAGTTCTTC
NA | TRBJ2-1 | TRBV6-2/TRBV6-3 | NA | CASSNPGRGQFF | TGTGCCAGCAGCAATCCTGGACGAGGGCAGTTCTTC
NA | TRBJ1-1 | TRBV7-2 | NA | CASLRGGTNTEAFF | TGTGCCAGCCTCCGGGGGGGGACGAACACTGAAGCTTTCTTT
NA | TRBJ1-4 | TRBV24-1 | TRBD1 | CATSDGTGGHNEKLFF | TGTGCCACCAGTGACGGGACAGGGGGTCATAATGAAAAACTGTTTTTT
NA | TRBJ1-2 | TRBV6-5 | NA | CASSLQGLGYTF | TGTGCCAGCAGCCTACAAGGACTAGGCTACACCTTC
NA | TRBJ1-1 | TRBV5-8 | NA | CASSLIRGKRNTEAFF | TGTGCCAGCAGCTTGATCCGGGGGAAGAGGAACACTGAAGCTTTCTTT